The 23 T cell receptor beta chains reported below all come from one sample, sequenced in a study of shared clonotypes between healthy human individuals. The method was immunoSEQ multiplex PCR; TCRdb's version includes in-frame clones alone and lacks a portion of them. The profile shows some 1 million clones, under 80% of them singletons. Material: memory CD4+ T cells sorted from blood. Subset indicated: CD45RA-negative fraction. The receptors stem from a man in his late teens or twenties in good health.

On this clone itself: Other DNA variants within this sample encode the same CDR3. This chain joins TRBV19 and TRBJ1-2; D is uncertain. Looked up from germline, CDR1 is LNHDA and CDR2 is SQIVND (reference sequence). V was trimmed by 5 bases and J by 3 bases, leaving 7 bases between them. This CDR3 region has 12 residues. CDR3 nucleotide sequence: TGTGCCAGTAGTGAAACCGACTATGGCTACACCTTC. Translated, it gives CASSETDYGYTF.

This chain joins TRBV27 and TRBJ2-7, with 9 bases lining up with TRBD2. Germline CDR1 MNHEY, CDR2 SMNVEV (reference sequence). With V trimmed by 5 bases and J by 6 bases, 14 bases remained unmatched. The CDR3 length is 16 residues. CDR3 region: CASSPSGGSGRVEQYF. The CDR3 nucleotides are TGTGCCAGCAGTCCCTCCGGGGGTAGCGGGAGAGTCGAGCAGTACTTC.

This clone was recorded a few times. The rearrangement joins TRBV28 to TRBJ2-1, with a weak D call TRBD1 (6 bases). The CDR3 has 16 residues. Trimming took off 2 bases at V and 2 bases at J, with 13 bases between the two ends. The germline gives CDR1 MDHEN, CDR2 SYDVKM. CDR3 in DNA: TGTGCCAGCAGTTTAGGGCAGGGGCCTCCCTACAATGAGCAGTTCTTC. Protein: CASSLGQGPPYNEQFF.

The chain is built from TRBV6-6 and TRBJ1-1; no firm D call. This CDR3 is 12 amino acids long. V was clipped by 7 bases and J by 4 bases, with 10 bases between them. The germline V gene has CDR1 MNHNY and CDR2 SVGAGI (reference sequence). This chain's CDR3 is CASKWIGTEAFF. In DNA, the CDR3 is TGTGCCAGCAAGTGGATAGGCACTGAAGCTTTCTTT.

The chain combines TRBV6-6 with TRBJ2-1; D gene ambiguous. There are 11 residues in the CDR3. The V and J ends lost 7 bases and 3 bases respectively, with 4 bases between them. Germline V gene sequence: CDR1 MNHNY, CDR2 SVGAGI (reference sequence). The CDR3 DNA follows: TGTGCCAGCAACGACTACAATGAGCAGTTCTTC. Its protein is CASNDYNEQFF.

This clone was observed a few times. Additional DNA sequences in this sample encode the identical CDR3. The chain joins TRBV2 to TRBJ2-3, with 9 bases that match TRBD1. V lost 3 bases to trimming and J lost 3 bases; unmatched junction nucleotides: 4. Germline CDR1 and CDR2: SNHLY and FYNNEI. This CDR3 region has 15 residues. CDR3 coding DNA: TGTGCCAGCAGTGAGGGACAGGGAGGGACAGATACGCAGTATTTT. Protein: CASSEGQGGTDTQYF.

The CDR3 nucleotides are TGTGCCAGCAGCCGGGCCGCTGGGGCCAAAAACATTCAGTACTTC. Protein sequence: CASSRAAGAKNIQYF. V usage is TRBV7-9 and J usage is TRBJ2-4; D is undetermined. Germline CDR1 SEHNR, CDR2 FQNEAQ (reference sequence). The CDR3 contains 15 residues. The ends were cut back, 5 bases at V and 1 base at J, with 12 bases in the middle.

The chain couples TRBV9 to TRBJ2-2; TRBD1 might be the D (6 bases). CDR3 length: 15 amino acids. The germline V and J ends were trimmed by 0 bases and 5 bases, with 11 bases remaining between them. The germline gives CDR1 SGDLS, CDR2 YYNGEE. CDR3 nucleotides: TGTGCCAGCAGCGTAGTAGGACAGATTACCGGGGAGCTGTTTTTT. This gives the protein CASSVVGQITGELFF.

J is TRBJ2-7 and V is TRBV6-1, with 10 bases lining up with TRBD1. The CDR3 runs to 16 residues. Trimming cost V 2 bases and J 2 bases; bases outside gene matches: 6. Germline CDR1 reads MNHNS; CDR2 reads SASEGT. In DNA, the CDR3 is TGTGCCAGCAGTGAAATTGGGACAGGGGTCCCCTACGAGCAGTACTTC. Translated: CASSEIGTGVPYEQYF.

This chain connects TRBV9 to TRBJ2-1, with 12 bases fitting TRBD2. CDR1 is SGDLS and CDR2 is YYNGEE in the germline V gene. The CDR3 runs 15 residues. J gave up 6 bases and V 3 bases, and 4 bases lay outside the gene matches. CDR3 region: CASSGLAGVVNEQFF. The CDR3 DNA sequence: TGTGCCAGCAGCGGACTAGCGGGGGTGGTCAATGAGCAGTTCTTC.

The chain uses TRBV19 and TRBJ1-6; 8 nucleotides line up with TRBD1. Per germline, CDR1 LNHDA and CDR2 SQIVND (reference sequence). The V segment lost 8 bases and the J segment 12 bases; nucleotides outside the gene matches: 12. This CDR3 has 14 amino acids. The CDR3 DNA is TGTGCCAGTGGGGTTGACAGGGGTTTCTTACCCCTCCACTTT. The encoded protein is CASGVDRGFLPLHF.

This clone was seen more than once but under ten times. This chain connects TRBV30 to TRBJ1-4; D ambiguous. This CDR3 contains 16 residues. V lost 2 bases and J 0 bases, leaving 13 bases between the germline ends. Germline V gene sequence: CDR1 GTSNPN, CDR2 SVGIG (reference sequence). CDR3: CAWSPSGSATNEKLFF. Here the CDR3 DNA reads TGTGCCTGGAGTCCTTCGGGGTCTGCAACTAATGAAAAACTGTTTTTT.

This clone has more than one count but fewer than ten. This sequence joins TRBV10-3 and TRBJ2-5; 7 bases fit TRBD1. Per germline, CDR1 ENHRY and CDR2 SYGVKD. The CDR3 runs to 12 residues. The V segment lost 7 bases and the J segment 5 bases; nucleotides outside the gene matches: 4. CDR3: CAIKEQGETQYF. The CDR3 DNA reads TGTGCCATCAAGGAACAGGGGGAGACCCAGTACTTC.

The V gene is TRBV5-4, the J gene TRBJ2-5; 7 nucleotides match TRBD1. V lost 4 bases to trimming and J lost 2 bases; unmatched junction nucleotides: 8. The germline V gene has CDR1 SGHNT and CDR2 YYREEE (reference sequence). The CDR3 has 15 residues. The DNA for the CDR3 is TGTGCCAGCAGCACTATAGGGACAGCACAAGAGACCCAGTACTTC. It codes for CASSTIGTAQETQYF.

The chain links TRBV4-2 to TRBJ2-7, with TRBD2 matching over 9 bases. With 4 bases clipped from V and 0 bases from J, the junction kept 4 bases outside the gene matches. Germline V gives CDR1 LGHNA, CDR2 YNFKEQ. CDR3 length: 15 amino acids. The DNA for the CDR3 is TGTGCCAGCAGCCCGACTAGCGGTAACTCCTACGAGCAGTACTTC. This gives the protein CASSPTSGNSYEQYF.

This chain connects TRBV15 to TRBJ1-4; maybe TRBD1 (5 bases). This CDR3 comprises 23 residues. The germline V gene encodes CDR1 LNHNV and CDR2 YYDKDF (reference sequence). V lost 0 bases and J 2 bases, leaving 31 bases between the germline ends. Written as DNA, the CDR3 is TGTGCCACCAGCAGAGACCGGCGGTGGATACAGCCCTTGAAGAAGGGGACTAATGAAAAACTGTTTTTT. It codes for CATSRDRRWIQPLKKGTNEKLFF.

Note on this clone: The sample contains more than one DNA sequence encoding this CDR3. The rearrangement uses TRBV29-1 and TRBJ2-1; D call uncertain. Trimming cost V 6 bases and J 0 bases, with 9 bases left between them. CDR1 is SQVTM and CDR2 is ANQGSEA in the germline V gene. CDR3 size: 13 residues. The CDR3 DNA reads as TGCAGCGTGGGCGGAAGCTCCTACAATGAGCAGTTCTTC. This encodes CSVGGSSYNEQFF.

J is TRBJ2-7 and V is TRBV28; the D is unclear. Germline assignment: CDR1 MDHEN and CDR2 SYDVKM. The CDR3 has 13 amino acids. Trimming cost V 3 bases and J 2 bases, with 8 bases left between them. CDR3 amino acids: CASSFAGTYEQYF. The CDR3 DNA reads as TGTGCCAGCAGTTTCGCCGGCACCTACGAGCAGTACTTC.

This rearrangement joins TRBV2 to TRBJ2-7; D possibly matches TRBD1 or TRBD2 (8 bases each). Germline-derived CDR1 and CDR2 are SNHLY and FYNNEI. Between the trimmed V and J ends, which lost 7 bases and 2 bases, there was a span of 18 bases. The CDR3 has 15 amino acids. CDR3: CASTGGTGQTYEQYF. The CDR3 bases are TGTGCCAGCACGGGGGGGACAGGTCAAACCTACGAGCAGTACTTC.

V usage is TRBV10-3 and J usage is TRBJ2-7; D possibly uses TRBD1 or TRBD2 (6 bases each). The CDR3 has 13 residues. Trimming pared 6 bases from V and 2 bases from J, leaving 11 bases between. Germline V gene data show CDR1 as ENHRY and CDR2 as SYGVKD. In DNA form, the CDR3 reads TGTGCCATCAGGGAGGGGGGAACCTACGAGCAGTACTTC. This encodes CAIREGGTYEQYF.

The chain employs TRBV10-2 and TRBJ2-1; D gene unclear. Germline V gene lookup returns CDR1 WSHSY and CDR2 SAAADI. The germline V and J ends were trimmed by 0 bases and 7 bases, with 10 bases remaining between them. This CDR3 region has 14 residues. This chain's CDR3 is CASSESVGQNEQFF. DNA for the CDR3: TGCGCCAGCAGTGAGTCGGTAGGCCAAAATGAGCAGTTCTTC.

The chain combines TRBV7-9 with TRBJ1-2, with D perhaps TRBD1 (6 bases). V was clipped by 4 bases and J by 12 bases, with 21 bases between them. The CDR3 runs 14 residues. Germline CDR1 reads SEHNR; CDR2 reads FQNEAQ (reference sequence). CDR3 nucleotides: TGTGCCAGCAGCTCGGAGCGGTGGGGGGCGAAAAACACCTTC. The encoded protein is CASSSERWGAKNTF.

The rearrangement uses TRBV2 and TRBJ2-7, with 7 bases that match TRBD1. V lost 6 bases to trimming and J lost 3 bases; unmatched junction nucleotides: 2. CDR3 length: 12 amino acids. From germline, CDR1 is SNHLY and CDR2 FYNNEI. The CDR3: CASRGDSYEQYF. CDR3 nucleotides: TGTGCCAGCAGAGGGGACAGCTACGAGCAGTACTTC. Complete variable domain (other parts from reference TRBV2 and TRBJ2-7): EPEVTQTPSHQVTQMGQEVILRCVPISNHLYFYWYRQILGQKVEFLVSFYNNEISEKSEIFDDQFSVERPDGSNFTLKIRSTKLEDSAMYFCASRGDSYEQYFGPGTRLTVT.